These 15 T cell receptor beta chains originate from one sample sequenced in a study of response to subunit inactivated influenza vaccine. TCRdb ran MiXCR on the RT-PCR reads and lists one entry per CDR3 protein. This repertoire shows approximately 570,000 distinct CDR3 sequences, 7.6% found once; its top ten account for 10% to 15%. Sample: PBMCs from blood, taken roughly 24 months after vaccination. The receptor set was obtained from a man between 50 and 75 years old who received an inactivated influenza vaccine.

This clonotype was detected a few times. The CDR3 reads CSARGPLGSEQFF. DNA for the CDR3: TGCAGTGCTAGAGGCCCCCTAGGATCTGAGCAGTTCTTC. The chain uses TRBV20-1 and TRBJ2-1; D unclear. Germline lookup yields CDR1 DFQATT and CDR2 SNEGSKA (reference sequence). V dropped 1 base and J dropped 9 bases, with 13 bases sitting between them. This CDR3 has 13 residues.

The chain has TRBV30 and TRBJ2-1; D possibly uses TRBD1 or TRBD2 (6 bases each). The CDR3 spans 12 residues. Deletions cut 6 bases from V and 9 bases from J, with 15 bases between. The germline V gene has CDR1 GTSNPN and CDR2 SVGIG (reference sequence). The CDR3 nucleotides are TGTGCCTGCAAAAAAGGGGGGAGTGAGCAGTTCTTC. The encoded protein is CACKKGGSEQFF.

This clonotype was seen only a few times. The chain joins TRBV6-2 or TRBV6-3 to TRBJ1-1; D remains unclear. Deletions cut 8 bases from V and 5 bases from J, with 9 bases between. The CDR3 is 11 residues long. In germline, CDR1 is MNHEY, CDR2 SVGEGT. CDR3 sequence: CASESGTEAFF. The DNA of the CDR3 is TGTGCCAGCGAAAGTGGTACTGAAGCTTTCTTT.

The chain is built from TRBV6-5 and TRBJ2-1; D possibly uses TRBD1 or TRBD2 (6 bases each). In germline, CDR1 is MNHEY, CDR2 SVGAGI. This CDR3 contains 15 residues. Trimming took 4 bases from V and 2 from J, leaving 12 bases between them. CDR3 region: CASSSGAATYNEQFF. CDR3 sequence (DNA): TGTGCCAGCAGTTCGGGGGCCGCGACCTACAATGAGCAGTTCTTC.

This clonotype was seen a few times. The chain is built from TRBV18 and TRBJ2-1, with TRBD2 matching 8 bases. Germline-derived CDR1 and CDR2 are KGHSH and LQKENI. Trimming at V came to 8 bases and at J to 4 bases, leaving 7 bases not matched to a gene. The CDR3 totals 14 residues. CDR3 coding DNA: TGTGCCAGCACGGCGGGGGGCCCTTACAATGAGCAGTTCTTC. Its protein product is CASTAGGPYNEQFF.

The rearrangement uses TRBV6-2 or TRBV6-3 and TRBJ2-1; TRBD2 matches 13 bases. J gave up 3 bases and V 10 bases, and 12 bases lay outside the gene matches. The length of the CDR3 is 17 residues. The V gene's germline CDR1 is MNHEY and CDR2 SVGEGT. The CDR3 loop is CATSPGLAGPNYNEQFF. The DNA for the CDR3 is TGTGCCACATCACCGGGACTAGCGGGACCAAACTACAATGAGCAGTTCTTC.

J is TRBJ2-6 and V is TRBV11-2, with D hard to call. This CDR3 contains 17 residues. V was shortened by 4 bases and J by 0 bases, with 13 bases between the two germline ends. Germline V gene data show CDR1 as SGHAT and CDR2 as FQNNGV. This CDR3 reads CASSSWTASSGANVLTF. The CDR3 bases are TGTGCCAGCAGCTCCTGGACCGCGAGCTCTGGGGCCAACGTCCTGACTTTC. The full variable domain, rest sourced from reference TRBV11-2 and TRBJ2-6, is EAGVAQSPRYKIIEKRQSVAFWCNPISGHATLYWYQQILGQGPKLLIQFQNNGVVDDSQLPKDRFSAERLKGVDSTLKIQPAKLEDSAVYLCASSSWTASSGANVLTFGAGSRLTVL.

DNA for the CDR3: TGTGCCAGCAGCTTAGACCCCCCCGGGCGGGGTCCTAGCACAGATACGCAGTATTTT. This encodes CASSLDPPGRGPSTDTQYF. The chain uses TRBV11-2 and TRBJ2-3, with D possibly being TRBD2 (6 bases). CDR3 size: 19 residues. The V end lost 0 bases, the J end lost 0 bases, and 19 bases lay between the germline ends. Germline lookup yields CDR1 SGHAT and CDR2 FQNNGV.

This clonotype occurred a few times. The rearrangement joins TRBV6-1 to TRBJ2-2; no clear D. The V end was cut by 6 bases, the J end by 1 base, with 6 bases between. CDR3 length: 13 residues. The V gene's germline CDR1 is MNHNS and CDR2 SASEGT. CDR3 sequence: CASRWKNTGELFF. The CDR3 bases are TGTGCCAGCAGATGGAAGAACACCGGGGAGCTGTTTTTT.

This chain links TRBV6-2 or TRBV6-3 with TRBJ2-3; 7 bases agree with TRBD2. CDR1 is MNHEY, CDR2 SVGEGT, per germline. There are 15 residues in the CDR3. The V gene end was trimmed by 5 bases and the J gene end by 2 bases; junction bases not matched to a gene: 7. In DNA, the CDR3 is TGTGCCAGCAGTCACTGGACTAGATTCACAGATACGCAGTATTTT. It codes for CASSHWTRFTDTQYF.

This clonotype has only a few counts. This rearrangement joins TRBV18 to TRBJ1-3; D gene uncertain. The CDR3 contains 11 residues. The germline gives CDR1 KGHSH, CDR2 LQKENI. With 3 bases removed from V and 7 bases from J, the gap between germline ends came to 4 bases. This chain's CDR3 is CASSPDNTIYF. For the CDR3, the DNA is TGTGCCAGCTCACCGGATAACACCATATATTTT.

This clonotype was counted ten times or more. This sequence joins TRBV29-1 and TRBJ2-2; TRBD2 is a possible D gene (5 bases). This CDR3 has 14 residues. The germline gives CDR1 SQVTM, CDR2 ANQGSEA. The V end lost 2 bases, the J end lost 3 bases, and 10 bases lay between the germline ends. CDR3: CSVESSGYTGELFF. DNA for the CDR3: TGCAGCGTTGAAAGCAGCGGCTACACCGGGGAGCTGTTTTTT.

This clonotype was recorded at least ten times. CDR3 in DNA: TGTGCCAGCAGCTTAGAGTATAGCAATCAGCCCCAGCATTTT. Its protein is CASSLEYSNQPQHF. The rearrangement joins TRBV7-2 to TRBJ1-5; D unresolved. With 1 base removed from V and 0 bases from J, the gap between germline ends came to 4 bases. CDR3 length: 14 residues. Germline V lookup: CDR1 SGHTA, CDR2 FQGNSA. Based on the CDR3 plus reference TRBV7-2 and TRBJ1-5, the full variable domain is GAGVSQSPSNKVTEKGKDVELRCDPISGHTALYWYRQSLGQGLEFLIYFQGNSAPDKSGLPSDRFSAERTGGSVSTLTIQRTQQEDSAVYLCASSLEYSNQPQHFGDGTRLSIL.

This clonotype was counted a few times. The genes are TRBV6-2 or TRBV6-3 and TRBJ2-3; 7 bases match TRBD2. After removal of 6 bases from V and 10 bases from J, the junction contained 10 bases not matched to a gene. Germline CDR1 and CDR2: MNHEY and SVGEGT. The CDR3 totals 13 residues. CDR3 sequence reads: CASSREAWEAQYF. The DNA for the CDR3 is TGTGCCAGCAGCCGGGAGGCTTGGGAAGCGCAGTATTTT.

The chain couples TRBV11-2 to TRBJ2-7; no reliable D call. The germline CDR1 and CDR2 sequences are SGHAT and FQNNGV. This CDR3 contains 12 residues. Trimming took off 4 bases at V and 2 bases at J, with 6 bases between the two ends. As DNA, the CDR3 is TGTGCCAGCAGCTCCCTCCCCTACGAGCAGTACTTC. It translates to CASSSLPYEQYF. Using reference TRBV11-2 and TRBJ2-7 for the parts outside the CDR3, the full variable domain is EAGVAQSPRYKIIEKRQSVAFWCNPISGHATLYWYQQILGQGPKLLIQFQNNGVVDDSQLPKDRFSAERLKGVDSTLKIQPAKLEDSAVYLCASSSLPYEQYFGPGTRLTVT.